Given below is one TCR beta chain in context. The protocol was immunoSEQ multiplex PCR, while the TCRdb copy is restricted to in-frame clones and leaves out a portion. The data contain 170,000 or so clones, roughly 90% of them seen just once; the ten biggest clones take up 6.5% to 8.5%. The data were taken from a study of blood T cell repertoires in COVID-19. V lost 3 bases to trimming and J lost 4 bases; unmatched junction nucleotides: 7. This CDR3 spans 15 amino acids. The germline V gene encodes CDR1 SGHRS and CDR2 YFSETQ. The sequenced sample consisted of PBMCs or T cells enriched from blood (not recorded which). The receptor's source is a woman aged 45-59 years who had recovered from COVID-19. The chain links TRBV5-1 to TRBJ2-3, with 8 bases lining up with TRBD1. CDR3 sequence (DNA): TGCGCCAGCAGCTCCGGGACAGGCCCTCCAGATACGCAGTATTTT. Its translation: CASSSGTGPPDTQYF. The variable domain in full, with the rest retrieved from reference TRBV5-1 and TRBJ2-3, is KAGVTQTPRYLIKTRGQQVTLSCSPISGHRSVSWYQQTPGQGLQFLFEYFSETQRNKGNFPGRFSGRQFSNSRSEMNVSTLELGDSALYLCASSSGTGPPDTQYFGPGTRLTVL.